Following are 23 T cell receptor beta chains from one sample sequenced in a study of OX40 agonist ivuxolimab in advanced cancers. Repertoires were generated with immunoSEQ multiplex PCR, while TCRdb's copy carries only in-frame clones and drops some. The data contain around 40,000 clones, about 90% of them singletons. The starting material was CD4+ or CD8+ T cells sorted from blood, obtained in a trial of the OX40 agonist ivuxolimab. The receptors stem from an adult with an advanced solid tumor such as melanoma, head and neck, liver or kidney cancer.

V usage is TRBV6-5 and J usage is TRBJ2-2; D gene uncertain. The ends were cut back, 0 bases at V and 7 bases at J, with 3 bases in the middle. This CDR3 has 12 residues. Germline V CDR1 and CDR2: MNHEY, SVGAGI. The CDR3 nucleotides read TGTGCCAGCAGTTACTCCGGCGGGGAGCTGTTTTTT. Encoded protein: CASSYSGGELFF.

The chain joins TRBV9 to TRBJ1-3, with a possible D match to TRBD1 (5 bases). This CDR3 is 11 amino acids long. The V gene's germline CDR1 is SGDLS and CDR2 YYNGEE. With 7 bases removed from V and 6 bases from J, the gap between germline ends came to 8 bases. Here the CDR3 DNA reads TGTGCCAGCGGAGGACAAAACACCATATATTTT. This codes for CASGGQNTIYF.

This clone was seen just once. V gene TRBV11-2 combines with J gene TRBJ2-5; 9 nucleotides match TRBD1. The assigned J gene may be wrong: the sequence end matches TRBJ2-7 better. The germline V gene has CDR1 SGHAT and CDR2 FQNNGV. CDR3 length equals 15 residues. The CDR3 is CASSLGAGQGYEQYF. The CDR3 DNA follows: TGTGCCAGCAGCTTAGGGGCGGGACAGGGCTACGAGCAGTACTTC.

This clone was seen just once. The chain combines TRBV4-1 with TRBJ2-2, with D tentatively TRBD2 (5 bases). The V gene's germline CDR1 is MGHRA and CDR2 YSYEKL. Trimming took 0 bases from V and 5 from J, leaving 13 bases between them. This CDR3 is built from 16 residues. As DNA, the CDR3 is TGCGCCAGCAGCCAAGAAGACTCCTCGGGAACCGGGGAGCTGTTTTTT. It translates to CASSQEDSSGTGELFF.

The chain has TRBV2 and TRBJ1-3; D perhaps matches TRBD1 (5 bases). The germline gives CDR1 SNHLY, CDR2 FYNNEI. The CDR3 runs to 15 residues. Trimming removed 7 bases from V and 1 base from J, with 14 bases in between. The CDR3 coding sequence is TGTGCCAGCAAGAAAGGGACCCATTCTGGAAACACCATATATTTT. Protein sequence: CASKKGTHSGNTIYF.

V usage is TRBV27 and J usage is TRBJ1-2; D may be TRBD1 (5 bases). Germline V gene lookup returns CDR1 MNHEY and CDR2 SMNVEV (reference sequence). Trimming shortened V by 0 bases and J by 5 bases, and 16 bases separated the two germline ends. The CDR3 runs to 16 residues. CDR3 residues: CASSLSPRGSTYGYTF. In nucleotides, the CDR3 is TGTGCCAGCAGTTTATCTCCCCGGGGGTCTACGTATGGCTACACCTTC.

The genes are TRBV6-1 and TRBJ2-2, with D hard to call. Germline CDR1 and CDR2: MNHNS and SASEGT. The CDR3 covers 13 residues. V dropped 3 bases and J dropped 3 bases, with 5 bases sitting between them. This CDR3 is CASSEAYTGELFF. The CDR3, as DNA: TGTGCCAGCAGTGAGGCGTACACCGGGGAGCTGTTTTTT.

V and J are TRBV4-1 and TRBJ1-5; a possible D gene is TRBD1 (5 bases). Germline V gives CDR1 MGHRA, CDR2 YSYEKL. CDR3 length equals 14 residues. The ends were cut back, 5 bases at V and 3 bases at J, with 11 bases in the middle. DNA for the CDR3: TGCGCCAGCAGCGACTCACAGGCCAATCAGCCCCAGCATTTT. Protein sequence: CASSDSQANQPQHF.

The DNA of the CDR3 is TGCAGCGTTGAAGAAAGCTACACTAACTATGGCTACACCTTC. Its translation is CSVEESYTNYGYTF. The chain joins TRBV29-1 to TRBJ1-2; no clear D. With 0 bases removed from V and 0 bases from J, the gap between germline ends came to 8 bases. The CDR3 contains 14 residues. Germline CDR1 SQVTM, CDR2 ANQGSEA.

To note about this clone: Other DNA sequences in this specimen translate into the identical CDR3. The V and J genes are TRBV30 and TRBJ2-2, with TRBD2 as a possible D gene (6 bases). This CDR3 is built from 12 residues. Germline assignment: CDR1 GTSNPN and CDR2 SVGIG (reference sequence). Trimming cost V 5 bases and J 8 bases, with 12 bases left between them. Here the CDR3 DNA reads TGTGCCTGGTGGGGGGTGCGGGGGGAGCTGTTTTTT. It yields the protein CAWWGVRGELFF.

The chain carries TRBV19 and TRBJ1-5, with TRBD1 identical over 7 bases. This CDR3 spans 15 amino acids. Germline trimming cut 5 bases from V and 1 base from J; bases unmatched to any gene: 5. Germline CDR1 and CDR2: LNHDA and SQIVND (reference sequence). The CDR3 loop reads CASSYRGQSNQPQHF. For the CDR3, the DNA is TGTGCCAGTAGTTACAGGGGCCAAAGCAATCAGCCCCAGCATTTT.

The chain has TRBV7-2 and TRBJ2-7; D is tentatively TRBD1 or TRBD2 (5 bases each). The CDR3 sequence is 14 residues long. V shed 5 bases and J shed 3 bases, with 14 bases lying between them. Germline V gene sequence: CDR1 SGHTA, CDR2 FQGNSA. Written as DNA, the CDR3 is TGTGCCAGCAGCGACGGGGACGCGCACTACGAGCAGTACGTC. It specifies CASSDGDAHYEQYV.

The chain couples TRBV28 to TRBJ1-5; TRBD1 matches at 9 bases. Germline V gene lookup returns CDR1 MDHEN and CDR2 SYDVKM. The CDR3 runs 15 residues. J gave up 1 base and V 6 bases, and 4 bases lay outside the gene matches. CDR3 amino acids: CASRTTGGSNQPQHF. The CDR3, as DNA: TGTGCCAGCAGGACCACAGGGGGCAGCAATCAGCCCCAGCATTTT.

The chain joins TRBV27 to TRBJ1-5, with D hard to call. The germline V gene encodes CDR1 MNHEY and CDR2 SMNVEV (reference sequence). There are 13 residues in the CDR3. V lost 0 bases to trimming and J lost 4 bases, with 4 bases between them. The CDR3 sequence: CASSLSWNQPQHF. The CDR3 bases are TGTGCCAGCAGTTTATCGTGGAATCAGCCCCAGCATTTT.

This chain links TRBV19 with TRBJ2-7; tentatively, D is TRBD1 (5 bases). CDR1 and CDR2 from the germline V gene are LNHDA and SQIVND (reference sequence). Trimming stripped 3 bases from V and 5 bases from J, with 11 bases between. This CDR3 contains 13 residues. The CDR3 nucleotides read TGTGCCAGTAGTATGGCTGCCAGGGACGAGCAGTACTTC. Its protein is CASSMAARDEQYF.

V usage is TRBV29-1 and J usage is TRBJ1-3; D uncertain. The V end was cut by 0 bases, the J end by 4 bases, with 7 bases between. Germline-derived CDR1 and CDR2 are SQVTM and ANQGSEA. This CDR3 region has 13 residues. Here the CDR3 reads CSVEDRGGNTIYF. The CDR3 region has the DNA TGCAGCGTTGAAGATCGCGGGGGAAACACCATATATTTT.

This sequence joins TRBV14 and TRBJ2-1; a weak D match, TRBD1 (6 bases). V dropped 1 base and J dropped 0 bases, with 10 bases sitting between them. CDR1 is SGHDN and CDR2 is FVKESK in the germline V gene. This CDR3 is built from 16 residues. This CDR3 reads CASSQGGRGSYNEQFF. The CDR3 bases are TGTGCCAGCAGCCAAGGCGGCAGGGGCTCCTACAATGAGCAGTTCTTC.

The chain is built from TRBV18 and TRBJ2-3; no reliable D call. CDR3 length: 15 amino acids. V lost 0 bases, J lost 2 bases, and 9 bases lay in between. Germline V gene lookup returns CDR1 KGHSH and CDR2 LQKENI. The CDR3 reads CASSPPKEYTDTQYF. The DNA for the CDR3 is TGTGCCAGCTCACCACCAAAGGAATACACAGATACGCAGTATTTT.

V gene TRBV28 combines with J gene TRBJ2-1, with D maybe TRBD2 (5 bases). The germline CDR1 and CDR2 sequences are MDHEN and SYDVKM. The CDR3 is 14 residues long. V was cut by 7 bases and J by 1 base, with 11 bases left in between. This chain's CDR3 is CASNWRGSYNEQFF. CDR3 in DNA: TGTGCCAGCAACTGGCGAGGGTCCTACAATGAGCAGTTCTTC.

V usage is TRBV28 and J usage is TRBJ1-5; TRBD1 is a possible D gene (6 bases). The germline gives CDR1 MDHEN, CDR2 SYDVKM. The V gene lost 3 bases and the J gene lost 3 bases, with 12 bases spanning the gap. The CDR3 has 15 residues. Here the CDR3 DNA reads TGTGCCAGCAGTTTGGTCAGGGGAAACAATCAGCCCCAGCATTTT. Translating gives CASSLVRGNNQPQHF.

The chain recombines TRBV6-1 with TRBJ2-6; D remains unclear. The V and J ends lost 4 bases and 0 bases respectively, with 4 bases between them. Germline lookup yields CDR1 MNHNS and CDR2 SASEGT. The CDR3 extends over 14 amino acids. CDR3 protein: CASSGSSGANVLTF. The CDR3 region has the DNA TGTGCCAGCAGTGGGAGCTCTGGGGCCAACGTCCTGACTTTC.

J is TRBJ1-1 and V is TRBV27; D gene uncertain. This CDR3 is built from 14 residues. From germline, CDR1 is MNHEY and CDR2 SMNVEV (reference sequence). Trimming shortened V by 0 bases and J by 7 bases, and 12 bases separated the two germline ends. The chain's CDR3 is CASSLSGSRSEAFF. The CDR3 DNA follows: TGTGCCAGCAGTTTATCCGGATCGAGGAGTGAAGCTTTCTTT.

The CDR3, as DNA: TGTGCCAGCAGTTACCGGACTAGCGGGAGAGTAAATGAGCAGTTCTTC. Its protein is CASSYRTSGRVNEQFF. The chain is built from TRBV6-5 and TRBJ2-1; TRBD2 matches at 13 bases. The J segment lost 7 bases and the V segment lost 2 bases, leaving 5 bases of the junction unmatched. CDR1 and CDR2 from the germline V gene are MNHEY and SVGAGI. The CDR3 is made up of 16 amino acids.